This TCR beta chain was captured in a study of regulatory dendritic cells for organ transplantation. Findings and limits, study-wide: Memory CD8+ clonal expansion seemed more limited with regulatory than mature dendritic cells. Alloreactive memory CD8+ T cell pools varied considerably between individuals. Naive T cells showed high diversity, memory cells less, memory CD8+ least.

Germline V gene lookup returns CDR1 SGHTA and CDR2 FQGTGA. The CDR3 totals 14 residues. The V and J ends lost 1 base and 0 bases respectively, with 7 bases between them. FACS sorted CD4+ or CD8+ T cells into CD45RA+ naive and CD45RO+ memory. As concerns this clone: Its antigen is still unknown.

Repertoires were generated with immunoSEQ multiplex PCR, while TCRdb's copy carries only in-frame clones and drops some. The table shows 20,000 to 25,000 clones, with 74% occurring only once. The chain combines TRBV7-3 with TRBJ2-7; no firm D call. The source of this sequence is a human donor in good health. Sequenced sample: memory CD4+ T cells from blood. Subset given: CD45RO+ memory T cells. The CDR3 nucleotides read TGTGCCAGCAGCTTAATTCCAGACTCCTACGAGCAGTACTTC. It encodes CASSLIPDSYEQYF.